This T cell receptor (beta chain) was sequenced in a study of OX40 agonist ivuxolimab in advanced cancers. Clones were sequenced by immunoSEQ multiplex PCR, and TCRdb holds only the in-frame ones, with some missing. This sample has fewer than 60,000 clones; 75% to 80% occur once, and the top ten carry 6.5% to 9.5%. After removal of 4 bases from V and 0 bases from J, the junction contained 16 bases not matched to a gene. The germline CDR1 and CDR2 sequences are SGHRS and YFSETQ. The CDR3 loop spans 18 amino acids. Patients who had autoimmune disease history or got systemic immunosuppression were left out.

The origin of this receptor is an adult with an advanced solid tumor such as melanoma, head and neck, liver or kidney cancer. V gene TRBV5-1 combines with J gene TRBJ2-7; TRBD2 aligns across 7 bases. The sequencing here drew on CD4+ or CD8+ T cells sorted from blood, taken in a trial of the OX40 agonist ivuxolimab. CDR3 coding DNA: TGCGCCAGCAGCCCATACGGGGCTAGCGGCCTCTCCTCCTACGAGCAGTACTTC. As protein: CASSPYGASGLSSYEQYF. The variable domain in full, completed from reference TRBV5-1 and TRBJ2-7, reads KAGVTQTPRYLIKTRGQQVTLSCSPISGHRSVSWYQQTPGQGLQFLFEYFSETQRNKGNFPGRFSGRQFSNSRSEMNVSTLELGDSALYLCASSPYGASGLSSYEQYFGPGTRLTVT.